This T cell receptor (beta chain) was documented in a study of cytomegalovirus exposure and HLA in healthy donors. The overall study: Early released data comprised about 85 million unique TCRs from HLA-typed donors.

Turning to this clone: Its antigen is not known.

Whole-study results and caveats: In a later analysis, at a false discovery rate of 0.05, about 15,000 TCR beta sequences were associated with HLA alleles. Likely technical artifact: a cluster of highly shared sequence variants.

The PCR was carried out with 60 Vbeta primers and 13 Jbeta primers. The repertoire was sequenced with immunoSEQ multiplex PCR; TCRdb's copy has only in-frame clones and lacks some. The data contain approximately 160,000 clones, roughly 82% of them seen just once; the ten biggest clones take up just under 3%. It was healthy bone marrow donors who served as donors. V lost 6 bases and J lost 4; bases outside the gene matches: 6. Germline CDR1 is MNHNS and CDR2 is SASEGT. This CDR3 spans 15 amino acids. V usage is TRBV6-1 and J usage is TRBJ2-1, with 10 bases aligning to TRBD1. This receptor was identified in a woman aged 50 to 60 in good health and CMV-seropositive. Sequencing input: PBMCs. The CDR3 reads CASSRQGASYNEQFF. The CDR3 coding sequence is TGTGCCAGCAGCCGACAGGGGGCTAGTTACAATGAGCAGTTCTTC.